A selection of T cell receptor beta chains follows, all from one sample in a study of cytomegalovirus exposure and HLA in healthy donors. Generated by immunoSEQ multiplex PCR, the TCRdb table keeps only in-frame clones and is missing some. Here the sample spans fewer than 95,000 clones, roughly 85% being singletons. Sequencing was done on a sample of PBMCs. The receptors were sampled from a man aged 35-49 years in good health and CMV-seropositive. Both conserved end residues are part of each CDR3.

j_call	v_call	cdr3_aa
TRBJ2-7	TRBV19	CASSIGTGSYEQYF
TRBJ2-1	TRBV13	CASSLVPGGLNEQFF
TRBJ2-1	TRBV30	CAWSVGGTPLAFF
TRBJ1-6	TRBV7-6	CASSLGTGGHNSPLHF
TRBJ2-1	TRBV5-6	CASSWTSLTNEQFF
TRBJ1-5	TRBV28	CASSLYRPGQQDQPQHF
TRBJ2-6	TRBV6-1	CASSVTGTGPSGANVLTF
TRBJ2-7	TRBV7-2	CASSLWTSGSYEQYF
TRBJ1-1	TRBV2	CASKNDRVTEAFF
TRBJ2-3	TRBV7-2	CASSQGVLAGGTTDTQYF
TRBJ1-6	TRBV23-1	CARYRGECSPLHF
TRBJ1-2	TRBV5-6	CASSRLTGTYGYTF
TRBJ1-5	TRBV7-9	CSSSPMGADGNQPQHF
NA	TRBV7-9	CASSLAGGYEQYF
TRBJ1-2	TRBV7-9	CASSTRTGDGSF
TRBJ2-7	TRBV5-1	CASSLGDSSYEQYF
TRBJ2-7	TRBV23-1	CASSLEGAERGEQYF
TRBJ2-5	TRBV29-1	CARQYQETQYF
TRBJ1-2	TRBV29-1	CSVDDRVQPNYGYTF
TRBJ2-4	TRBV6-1	CASSRGGESKNIQYF
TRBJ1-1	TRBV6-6	CASSRQGNTEAFF
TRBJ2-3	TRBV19	CASSINRARTDTQYF
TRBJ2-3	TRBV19	CASSIAMTQYF
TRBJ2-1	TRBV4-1	CASSQVWTSGGLTYNEQFF
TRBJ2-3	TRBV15	CATSREGGGGTDTQYF
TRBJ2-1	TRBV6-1	CASSEDPAREEQFF
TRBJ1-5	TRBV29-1	CSVGAGLLGNQPQHF
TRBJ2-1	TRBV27	CASSRSSGGTNNEQFF
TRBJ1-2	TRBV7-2	CASSLEQSYGYTF
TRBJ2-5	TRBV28	CASSTGDPKRTQYF
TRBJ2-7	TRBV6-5	CASSPTGADYEQYF
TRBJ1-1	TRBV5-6	CASSWGVTEAFF
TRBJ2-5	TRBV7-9	CASSLGVDRDRETQYF
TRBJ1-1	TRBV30	CAWNPGQTEAFF
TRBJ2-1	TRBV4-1	CASSEQGTNYNEQFF
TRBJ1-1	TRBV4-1	CASSQVRGSEAFF
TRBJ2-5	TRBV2	CAGMGGREETQYF
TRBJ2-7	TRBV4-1	CASSQEGLGEQYF
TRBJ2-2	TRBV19	CASSTGSANTGELFF
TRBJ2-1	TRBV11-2	CASSLEPGPYNEQFF